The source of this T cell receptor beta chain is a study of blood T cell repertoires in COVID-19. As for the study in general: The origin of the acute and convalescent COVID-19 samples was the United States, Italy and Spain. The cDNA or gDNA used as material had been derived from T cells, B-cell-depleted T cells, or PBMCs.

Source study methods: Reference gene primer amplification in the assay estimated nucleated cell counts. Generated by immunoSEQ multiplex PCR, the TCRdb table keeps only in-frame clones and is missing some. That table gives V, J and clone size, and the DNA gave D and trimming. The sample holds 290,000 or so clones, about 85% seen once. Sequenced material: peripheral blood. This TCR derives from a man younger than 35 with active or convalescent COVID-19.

CDR3 bases: TGTGCCAGCAGCCAAGATATTCTAGCGGGGGCTGAGCAGTTCTTC. This codes for CASSQDILAGAEQFF. The chain joins TRBV14 to TRBJ2-1, with 10 bases fitting TRBD2. This CDR3 region has 15 residues. Germline lookup yields CDR1 SGHDN and CDR2 FVKESK. The V gene end was trimmed by 0 bases and the J gene end by 9 bases; junction bases not matched to a gene: 5.